Presented here are 28 T cell receptor beta chains from one specimen sequenced in a study of early T cells in non-severe SARS-CoV-2 infection (dated by TCRdb to about 2021). Libraries were made using 5' RACE. Sequencing relied on a NextSeq 500. The public reads were reanalyzed by TCRdb: fastp trimming at Q25, MiXCR alignment, in-frame beta chains only. Entries are consolidated by CDR3 protein sequence, retaining the most common genes and DNA. The sample includes under 40,000 distinct CDR3 sequences, with almost 6% observed a single time. 7% to 8.5% of the sample is held by the ten biggest clonotypes. Sequences were obtained from whole blood. The origin of the receptors is an adult who was a healthcare worker with PCR-confirmed SARS-CoV-2 infection or an uninfected control (not recorded which).

This chain uses TRBV9 with TRBJ2-3; D possibly corresponds to TRBD2 (5 bases). CDR1 and CDR2 (germline): SGDLS, YYNGEE. The CDR3 covers 15 residues. With 0 bases removed from V and 1 base from J, the gap between germline ends came to 9 bases. The CDR3 DNA is TGTGCCAGCAGCGTAGTCGGGGATCGCACAGATACGCAGTATTTT. Amino acid sequence: CASSVVGDRTDTQYF.

This clonotype has a count of ten or more. The rearrangement links TRBV7-8 to TRBJ1-3, with 8 bases fitting TRBD1. CDR1 and CDR2 (germline): SGHVS, FQNEAQ. The length of the CDR3 is 16 residues. V lost 3 bases to trimming and J lost 3 bases; unmatched junction nucleotides: 7. The CDR3 protein is CASSFIGTGLGNTIYF. CDR3 bases: TGTGCCAGCAGCTTTATCGGGACAGGTCTTGGAAACACCATATATTTT.

This clonotype was counted a few times. V usage is TRBV6-5 and J usage is TRBJ1-3; D might be TRBD1 (6 bases). The CDR3 covers 15 residues. Trimming took 0 bases from V and 4 from J, leaving 10 bases between them. Per germline, CDR1 MNHEY and CDR2 SVGAGI. The CDR3 sequence is CASSYSSGVGNTIYF. CDR3 nucleotide sequence: TGTGCCAGCAGTTACTCTTCAGGGGTCGGAAACACCATATATTTT.

This clonotype was picked up many times. The chain has TRBV27 and TRBJ1-5; D gene ambiguous. The CDR3 sequence is 19 residues long. The germline gives CDR1 MNHEY, CDR2 SMNVEV (reference sequence). V was cut by 5 bases and J by 0 bases, with 23 bases left in between. The CDR3 here is CASSRKIEPKSISNQPQHF. CDR3 coding DNA: TGTGCCAGCAGTCGCAAGATCGAGCCTAAAAGTATTAGCAATCAGCCCCAGCATTTT.

This clonotype was found many times. The genes are TRBV5-1 and TRBJ2-7; 11 bases line up with TRBD2. V trimming: 4 bases; J trimming: 0 bases; junction bases outside the gene matches: 3. CDR1 is SGHRS and CDR2 is YFSETQ in the germline V gene. The CDR3 runs to 15 residues. The CDR3: CASSPTSGSSYEQYF. The CDR3 region has the DNA TGCGCCAGCAGCCCTACTAGCGGGAGCTCCTACGAGCAGTACTTC.

This clonotype was observed a handful of times. The chain recombines TRBV7-8 with TRBJ2-3, with 13 positions matching TRBD2. This CDR3 has 17 amino acids. The germline V gene encodes CDR1 SGHVS and CDR2 FQNEAQ. Trimming removed 7 bases from V and 2 bases from J; junction bases left unmatched: 9. CDR3 sequence: CASKSATSGRPTDTQYF. In DNA, the CDR3 is TGTGCCAGCAAGAGCGCGACTAGCGGGAGGCCCACAGATACGCAGTATTTT.

This clonotype occurred a few times. The J gene is TRBJ2-3, the V gene TRBV20-1; 8 bases align to TRBD2. Germline V gives CDR1 DFQATT, CDR2 SNEGSKA (reference sequence). This CDR3 contains 13 residues. V lost 1 base and J lost 6; bases outside the gene matches: 3. In DNA form, the CDR3 reads TGCAGTGCTAGAGGCGGGGGGAAGGATACGCAGTATTTT. Translated, it gives CSARGGGKDTQYF.

The table lists this clonotype with a count of one. J is TRBJ2-1 and V is TRBV11-2; 9 bases align to TRBD2. Germline CDR1 reads SGHAT; CDR2 reads FQNNGV. V lost 6 bases and J lost 8; bases outside the gene matches: 11. The CDR3 contains 15 residues. CDR3 residues: CASRLRGGPEDEQFF. In nucleotides, the CDR3 is TGTGCCAGCAGATTGCGGGGGGGGCCGGAGGATGAGCAGTTCTTC.

Many counts were recorded for this clonotype. The chain has TRBV7-2 and TRBJ2-1, with D uncertain. Germline V gene data show CDR1 as SGHTA and CDR2 as FQGNSA. The CDR3 is 15 residues long. V lost 6 bases and J lost 2, with 14 bases in between. In DNA, the CDR3 is TGTGCCAGCAGAGATCAACGGAGACCCTACAATGAGCAGTTCTTC. This gives the protein CASRDQRRPYNEQFF.

This clonotype showed up just a few times. The gene calls are TRBV7-9 and TRBJ2-5; the D gene could be TRBD1 or TRBD2 (6 bases each). The CDR3 is 14 residues long. Trimming cost V 5 bases and J 14 bases, with 24 bases left between them. Germline CDR1 is SEHNR and CDR2 is FQNEAQ (reference sequence). CDR3 bases: TGTGCCAGCAGCCAAATGACGGGGGCCCGTAGGAAATACTTC. Encoded protein: CASSQMTGARRKYF. Using reference TRBV7-9 and TRBJ2-5 for the parts outside the CDR3, the full variable domain is DTGVSQNPRHKITKRGQNVTFRCDPISEHNRLYWYRQTLGQGPEFLTYFQNEAQLEKSRLLSDRFSAERPKGSFSTLEIQRTEQGDSAMYLCASSQMTGARRKYFGPGTRLLVL.

This clonotype was recorded many times. The chain couples TRBV9 to TRBJ2-5; D possibly uses TRBD1 or TRBD2 (6 bases each). From germline, CDR1 is SGDLS and CDR2 YYNGEE. The germline V and J ends were trimmed by 3 bases and 6 bases, with 9 bases remaining between them. This CDR3 is 12 amino acids long. CDR3 sequence: CASSGGDKTQYF. CDR3 DNA: TGTGCCAGCAGCGGGGGGGACAAGACCCAGTACTTC.

At least ten counts were recorded for this clonotype. The chain joins TRBV5-1 to TRBJ2-7; D gene ambiguous. Germline CDR1 and CDR2: SGHRS and YFSETQ. The CDR3 loop spans 13 amino acids. Trimming removed 1 base from V and 5 bases from J, with 10 bases in between. In DNA form, the CDR3 reads TGCGCCAGCAGCTTGAGGTCAGGCGACGAGCAGTACTTC. The encoded protein is CASSLRSGDEQYF.

This clonotype was counted ten times or more. J is TRBJ2-1 and V is TRBV20-1; 12 positions agree with TRBD2. The germline CDR1 and CDR2 sequences are DFQATT and SNEGSKA (reference sequence). Losses at the gene ends were 0 bases for V and 7 bases for J; bases not matched to a gene: 7. The CDR3 is 16 amino acids. CDR3 bases: TGCAGTGCTAGAGATCAGCTAGCGGGGGGGAGGAATGAGCAGTTCTTC. Translating gives CSARDQLAGGRNEQFF.

The table lists this clonotype with many counts. The chain is built from TRBV12-3 or TRBV12-4 and TRBJ1-5, with 7 bases lining up with TRBD1. V was clipped by 5 bases and J by 7 bases; unmatched bases: 8. This CDR3 spans 14 amino acids. CDR3 sequence (DNA): TGTGCCAGCAGTCCTTACAGGGGTTTGCAGCCCCAGCATTTT. It codes for CASSPYRGLQPQHF.

This clonotype was seen ten or more times. The CDR3 DNA follows: TGCAGCCCTAGAACACGGGACAGGCACGATGGGGAGCAGTACTTC. Its translation is CSPRTRDRHDGEQYF. V gene TRBV29-1 combines with J gene TRBJ2-7; 8 bases fit TRBD1. The germline V gene encodes CDR1 SQVTM and CDR2 ANQGSEA. The CDR3 contains 15 residues. The V and J ends lost 8 bases and 7 bases, in that order; junction bases with no gene match: 19.

This clonotype was seen only a few times. This chain joins TRBV12-3 or TRBV12-4 and TRBJ2-3; the match to TRBD2 covers 8 bases. The CDR3 totals 16 residues. J gave up 3 bases and V 5 bases, and 10 bases lay outside the gene matches. CDR3 in amino acids: CASSPYGTRITDTQYF. The CDR3 DNA follows: TGTGCCAGCAGTCCTTATGGGACTAGAATAACAGATACGCAGTATTTT.

This clonotype was counted only a few times. The chain recombines TRBV7-9 with TRBJ2-3, with 14 bases lining up with TRBD2. Germline CDR1 SEHNR, CDR2 FQNEAQ (reference sequence). After removal of 7 bases from V and 1 base from J, the junction contained 7 bases not matched to a gene. This CDR3 spans 17 amino acids. This CDR3 reads CASIGTSGGYRTDTQYF. The CDR3 bases are TGTGCCAGCATCGGGACTAGCGGGGGTTACCGCACAGATACGCAGTATTTT.

This clonotype was found many times. This chain connects TRBV5-4 to TRBJ2-1; D may match TRBD1 or TRBD2 (5 bases each). Trimming pared 4 bases from V and 6 bases from J, leaving 14 bases between. The CDR3 has 14 residues. In germline, CDR1 is SGHNT, CDR2 YYREEE (reference sequence). In nucleotides, the CDR3 is TGTGCCAGCAGCCCCGTGGGACGACTCAATGAGCAGTTCTTC. Encoded protein: CASSPVGRLNEQFF.

This clonotype was counted ten times or more. The V call is TRBV4-1, the J call TRBJ1-1, with D hard to call. The V end lost 0 bases, the J end lost 5 bases, and 13 bases lay between the germline ends. The germline CDR1 and CDR2 sequences are MGHRA and YSYEKL. The length of the CDR3 is 15 residues. The CDR3 DNA reads TGCGCCAGCAGCCAAGAATTAAGCAGGAGGACTGAAGCTTTCTTT. Its translation: CASSQELSRRTEAFF.

This clonotype has ten or more counts. The chain has TRBV6-5 and TRBJ1-1, with D possibly being TRBD1 (6 bases). Germline assignment: CDR1 MNHEY and CDR2 SVGAGI. CDR3 length: 15 amino acids. V lost 7 bases to trimming and J lost 4 bases, with 19 bases between them. This CDR3 is CASTPGAARGTEAFF. Written as DNA, the CDR3 is TGTGCCAGCACCCCGGGCGCAGCCAGGGGCACTGAAGCTTTCTTT.

The chain uses TRBV5-1 and TRBJ1-4; unclear D gene. The CDR3 length is 13 residues. Germline V gives CDR1 SGHRS, CDR2 YFSETQ. Trimming pared 4 bases from V and 5 bases from J, leaving 9 bases between. For the CDR3, the DNA is TGCGCCAGCAGCGTGGTGCGGAATGAAAAACTGTTTTTT. It yields the protein CASSVVRNEKLFF.

The CDR3 DNA sequence: TGTGCCAGCAGCCCGGCGGCAGGACGCACAGATACGCAGTATTTT. It yields the protein CASSPAAGRTDTQYF. The V call is TRBV7-3, the J call TRBJ2-3; no clear D. Germline CDR1 is SGHTA and CDR2 is FQGTGA. Trimming removed 5 bases from V and 1 base from J, with 13 bases in between. The CDR3 totals 15 residues.

This clonotype was observed many times. The chain recombines TRBV7-6 with TRBJ1-4; 9 bases are a match to TRBD1. The CDR3 length is 15 residues. The germline gives CDR1 SGHVS, CDR2 FNYEAQ. Germline trimming cut 1 base from V and 12 bases from J; bases unmatched to any gene: 9. CDR3 amino acids: CASSLVKGTGMELFF. The CDR3 DNA reads TGTGCCAGCAGCTTAGTCAAGGGGACAGGGATGGAACTGTTTTTT.

This clonotype occurred many times. The rearrangement joins TRBV5-8 to TRBJ2-5; 14 bases fit TRBD2. Unmatched junction bases numbered 3, after V lost 4 bases and J lost 4 bases. The CDR3 contains 15 residues. Germline V lookup: CDR1 SGHTS, CDR2 YDEGEE. In nucleotides, the CDR3 is TGTGCCAGCAGCGCGGGACTAGCGGGGGCAGAGACCCAGTACTTC. This codes for CASSAGLAGAETQYF. Full variable domain (outside the CDR3, taken from reference TRBV5-8 and TRBJ2-5): EAGVTQSPTHLIKTRGQQATLRCSPISGHTSVYWYQQALGLGLQFLLWYDEGEERNRGNFPPRFSGRQFPNYSSELNVNALELEDSALYLCASSAGLAGAETQYFGPGTRLLVL.

This clonotype was seen ten or more times. CDR3: CSATRRSYEQYF. In nucleotides, the CDR3 is TGCAGTGCTACCCGACGGTCCTACGAGCAGTACTTC. The chain joins TRBV20-1 to TRBJ2-7; D is unclear. The V end lost 4 bases, the J end lost 1 base, and 8 bases lay between the germline ends. The V gene's germline CDR1 is DFQATT and CDR2 SNEGSKA (reference sequence). There are 12 residues in the CDR3.

This clonotype was seen many times. This rearrangement joins TRBV7-9 to TRBJ2-7, with D perhaps matching TRBD1 (5 bases). V dropped 1 base and J dropped 6 bases, with 13 bases sitting between them. Germline V gives CDR1 SEHNR, CDR2 FQNEAQ (reference sequence). The CDR3 length is 14 residues. DNA for the CDR3: TGTGCCAGCAGCTTAGGAGGCAGGGTAGCCGAGCAGTACTTC. This codes for CASSLGGRVAEQYF.

This clonotype was observed many times. The chain carries TRBV4-1 and TRBJ2-5, with D possibly being TRBD2 (6 bases). V lost 0 bases and J lost 2, with 13 bases in between. Looked up from germline, CDR1 is MGHRA and CDR2 is YSYEKL. The CDR3 covers 16 residues. This CDR3 is CASSQDSGGRQETQYF. CDR3 sequence (DNA): TGCGCCAGCAGCCAAGATAGCGGCGGGCGACAAGAGACCCAGTACTTC.

This clonotype showed up many times. This sequence joins TRBV10-3 and TRBJ1-2; D possibly corresponds to TRBD1 (6 bases). The CDR3 consists of 12 residues. CDR1 is ENHRY and CDR2 is SYGVKD in the germline V gene. The V and J ends lost 10 bases and 4 bases respectively, with 13 bases between them. CDR3 in amino acids: CASRDTGYGYTF. For the CDR3, the DNA is TGTGCCAGCCGGGACACAGGCTATGGCTACACCTTC.